Below are 17 T cell receptor beta chains sequenced from a single sample in a study of identical twins. Each CDR3 protein gets one entry after TCRdb re-called the 5' RACE reads with MiXCR. This repertoire shows approximately 590,000 distinct CDR3 sequences, 9.6% found once; its top ten account for more than 2.5%. This sample also appeared in a second study, on yellow fever vaccine responses in identical twins.

Sequencing was carried out using PBMCs. These TCRs come from a woman between 18 and 29 years old in good health.

This clonotype was seen a handful of times. The J gene is TRBJ2-7, the V gene TRBV20-1, with 13 bases lining up with TRBD2. The CDR3 loop spans 17 amino acids. In germline, CDR1 is DFQATT, CDR2 SNEGSKA (reference sequence). Germline trimming cut 3 bases from V and 4 bases from J; bases unmatched to any gene: 12. CDR3 bases: TGCAGTGCTAGGGGTACACTAGCGGGAGGGCCGTGGTACGAGCAGTACTTC. Translating it yields CSARGTLAGGPWYEQYF.

The CDR3 here is CATSRVGAGAYNEQFF. The DNA of the CDR3 is TGTGCCACCAGCAGGGTTGGAGCGGGGGCATACAATGAGCAGTTCTTC. The genes are TRBV15 and TRBJ2-1; 8 bases line up with TRBD2. Germline values: CDR1 LNHNV, CDR2 YYDKDF (reference sequence). CDR3 size: 16 residues. The V gene end was trimmed by 3 bases and the J gene end by 4 bases; junction bases not matched to a gene: 8.

This clonotype was picked up many times. The gene calls are TRBV29-1 and TRBJ2-7; 13 nucleotides match TRBD2. V lost 6 bases, J lost 5 bases, and 7 bases stayed unmatched. CDR3 length equals 14 residues. Germline CDR1 is SQVTM and CDR2 is ANQGSEA. CDR3 in DNA: TGCAGCGTCTATGGGACTAGCGGGGTAAACGAGCAGTACTTC. Its protein product is CSVYGTSGVNEQYF.

This clonotype has ten or more counts. CDR3 sequence (DNA): TGCGCCAGCAGCTCGAACCCAGGGGGCGCAGATACGCAGTATTTT. This encodes CASSSNPGGADTQYF. The chain is built from TRBV5-1 and TRBJ2-3, with 8 bases matching TRBD1. V lost 3 bases, J lost 4 bases, and 7 bases stayed unmatched. This CDR3 comprises 15 residues. The germline V gene encodes CDR1 SGHRS and CDR2 YFSETQ.

In regard to this clonotype: The junction shows a germline mismatch at one end, possibly a read error. The J gene is TRBJ2-7, the V gene TRBV3-1, with TRBD1 matching over 8 bases. CDR1 is LGHDT and CDR2 is YNNKEL in the germline V gene (reference sequence). The CDR3 length is 16 residues. The CDR3 region has the DNA TGTGTCAGCAGCCAAGATCTATGGACAGGGAGTGGCGAGCAGTACTTC. Translated: CVSSQDLWTGSGEQYF.

This clonotype was detected many times. The chain recombines TRBV5-1 with TRBJ2-7; D is possibly TRBD1 or TRBD2 (5 bases each). The CDR3 totals 14 residues. Trimming left V 3 bases short and J 2 bases short, with 12 bases between. Germline CDR1 and CDR2: SGHRS and YFSETQ. The CDR3 reads CASSSWDRTYEQYF. Here the CDR3 DNA reads TGCGCCAGCAGCTCCTGGGACCGTACCTACGAGCAGTACTTC. Full variable domain (missing parts from reference TRBV5-1 and TRBJ2-7): KAGVTQTPRYLIKTRGQQVTLSCSPISGHRSVSWYQQTPGQGLQFLFEYFSETQRNKGNFPGRFSGRQFSNSRSEMNVSTLELGDSALYLCASSSWDRTYEQYFGPGTRLTVT.

This rearrangement joins TRBV5-1 to TRBJ2-1; TRBD2 matches at 12 bases. There are 16 residues in the CDR3. V gave up 6 bases and J gave up 1 base; unmatched junction bases: 5. CDR1 SGHRS and CDR2 YFSETQ come from the germline V gene. This CDR3 is CASKTSGGTSYNEQFF. CDR3 nucleotide sequence: TGCGCCAGCAAAACTAGCGGGGGGACATCCTACAATGAGCAGTTCTTC.

V usage is TRBV11-1 and J usage is TRBJ2-7; 13 bases align to TRBD2. Germline loops: CDR1 SGHAT, CDR2 FQDESV (reference sequence). After removal of 5 bases from V and 3 bases from J, the junction contained 4 bases not matched to a gene. The CDR3 is 15 residues long. As DNA, the CDR3 is TGTGCCAGCAGCCAATGGACTAGCGGGAGCTACGAGCAGTACTTC. This codes for CASSQWTSGSYEQYF.

This clonotype was picked up a small number of times. A much larger clone sits a single nucleotide away, making a read error possible. The rearrangement joins TRBV3-1 to TRBJ2-2; possibly TRBD1 or TRBD2 for D (5 bases each). CDR1 and CDR2 from the germline V gene are LGHDT and YNNKEL (reference sequence). The V gene lost 0 bases and the J gene lost 4 bases, with 6 bases spanning the gap. There are 14 residues in the CDR3. CDR3 residues: CASSQEGVTGELFF. The CDR3 bases are TGTGCCAGCAGCCAAGAGGGGGTCACCGGGGAGCTGTTTTTT.

This clonotype was recorded at least ten times. The V call is TRBV9, the J call TRBJ2-3; TRBD1 agrees at 10 bases. The CDR3 has 16 amino acids. Per the germline V gene, CDR1 is SGDLS and CDR2 is YYNGEE. The ends lost 0 bases at V and 1 base at J; junction bases unmatched: 2. In DNA, the CDR3 is TGTGCCAGCAGCGTAGGAGGGACAGGGGGCACAGATACGCAGTATTTT. It encodes CASSVGGTGGTDTQYF.

The sample holds many counts of this clonotype. The chain carries TRBV20-1 and TRBJ1-1; tentatively, D is TRBD1 (5 bases). Trimming pared 1 base from V and 11 bases from J, leaving 20 bases between. This CDR3 is built from 14 residues. The germline gives CDR1 DFQATT, CDR2 SNEGSKA (reference sequence). CDR3 residues: CSARGTSSNGGAFF. The CDR3 bases are TGCAGTGCTAGAGGGACCTCCTCAAACGGGGGTGCTTTCTTT.

The chain uses TRBV4-2 and TRBJ1-2, with unresolved D. This CDR3 is 16 amino acids long. Trimming left V 4 bases short and J 0 bases short, with 15 bases between. CDR1 is LGHNA and CDR2 is YNFKEQ in the germline V gene. This CDR3 is CASSPEAGFSNYGYTF. The DNA of the CDR3 is TGTGCCAGCAGCCCTGAGGCGGGGTTTTCTAACTATGGCTACACCTTC.

This clonotype has a handful of counts. The chain recombines TRBV5-1 with TRBJ2-7; tentatively, D is TRBD1 (6 bases). The CDR3 is 14 amino acids. Germline CDR1 and CDR2: SGHRS and YFSETQ. V shed 1 base and J shed 2 bases, with 10 bases lying between them. This CDR3 is CASSLTGSAYEQYF. The CDR3 DNA follows: TGCGCCAGCAGCTTGACAGGGAGTGCCTACGAGCAGTACTTC.

This clonotype was seen repeatedly, ten times or more. The chain uses TRBV11-2 and TRBJ2-1; 8 bases map to TRBD2. After removal of 2 bases from V and 3 bases from J, the junction contained 6 bases not matched to a gene. From germline, CDR1 is SGHAT and CDR2 FQNNGV. The length of the CDR3 is 16 residues. Written as DNA, the CDR3 is TGTGCCAGCAGCTTAAGGGGTAGCGGGGTCTACAATGAGCAGTTCTTC. Its protein is CASSLRGSGVYNEQFF.

The V and J genes are TRBV7-2 and TRBJ2-6, with D perhaps TRBD1 (5 bases). CDR1 and CDR2 from the germline V gene are SGHTA and FQGNSA. CDR3 size: 15 residues. With 5 bases removed from V and 1 base from J, the gap between germline ends came to 9 bases. The CDR3 DNA reads as TGTGCCAGCAGCGAGAAGGGGTCTGGGGCCAACGTCCTGACTTTC. Translating gives CASSEKGSGANVLTF.

The genes are TRBV20-1 and TRBJ2-7, with D possibly TRBD2 on 6 matching bases. Germline assignment: CDR1 DFQATT and CDR2 SNEGSKA (reference sequence). V was pared by 1 base and J by 7 bases, with 17 bases between. This CDR3 has 14 residues. CDR3 DNA sequence: TGCAGTGCTAGAGTTCGGGGGACTTTGAAAGAGCAGTACTTC. Amino acids: CSARVRGTLKEQYF.

The gene calls are TRBV5-1 and TRBJ2-3, with 13 bases lining up with TRBD2. The V segment lost 3 bases and the J segment 4 bases; nucleotides outside the gene matches: 5. The CDR3 has 16 residues. CDR1 and CDR2 from the germline V gene are SGHRS and YFSETQ. The CDR3 DNA is TGCGCCAGCAGCTCCAGGACTAGCGGGGGCGCAGATACGCAGTATTTT. Translation: CASSSRTSGGADTQYF.